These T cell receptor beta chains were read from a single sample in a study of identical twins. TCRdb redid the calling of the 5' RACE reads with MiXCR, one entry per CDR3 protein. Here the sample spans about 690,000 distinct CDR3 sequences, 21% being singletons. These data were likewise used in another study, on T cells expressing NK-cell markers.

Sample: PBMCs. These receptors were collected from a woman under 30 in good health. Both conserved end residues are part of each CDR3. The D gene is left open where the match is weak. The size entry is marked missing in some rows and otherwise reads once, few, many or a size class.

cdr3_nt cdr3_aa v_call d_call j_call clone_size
TGCGCCAGCAGCCCGGGGGGGACAGAGAACTACGAGCAGTACTTC CASSPGGTENYEQYF TRBV5-1 NA TRBJ2-7 many
TGTGCCAGCAGTGACCGGCGCTACGAGCAGTACTTC CASSDRRYEQYF TRBV6-2/TRBV6-3 NA TRBJ2-7 few
TGCAGTGCTCGAAAATTCCCCGGGACGGAGTATGGCTACACCTTC CSARKFPGTEYGYTF TRBV20-1 NA TRBJ1-2 few
TGTGCCAGCAGCTTCACCGGGACCCCTCAAGAGACCCAGTACTTC CASSFTGTPQETQYF TRBV12-3/TRBV12-4 NA TRBJ2-5 NA
TGCAGTGCTAGAAACCCCGGGACTAACAACAATGAGCAGTTCTTC CSARNPGTNNNEQFF TRBV20-1 TRBD2 TRBJ2-1 few
TGTGCCAGCAGTTACTCAACGCTAGCGGGAGGGCCGAGAGGCGAGCAGTACTTC CASSYSTLAGGPRGEQYF TRBV6-5 TRBD2 TRBJ2-7 few
TGCAGTGCTAGAGACTATCGGACTAGCGGGGACCCCTACGAGCAGTACTTC CSARDYRTSGDPYEQYF TRBV20-1 TRBD2 TRBJ2-7 many
TGCAGCGTTGAGATAGCGGGGACCTACGAGCAGTACTTC CSVEIAGTYEQYF TRBV29-1 TRBD2 TRBJ2-7 few
TGCAGTGCCGGCTGGGGTCTCAATCAGCCCCAGCATTTT CSAGWGLNQPQHF TRBV20-1 NA TRBJ1-5 few
TGTGCCAGCAGCTACTTTTCCGCGGGGGTCGAGCAGTACTTC CASSYFSAGVEQYF TRBV5-5 TRBD2 TRBJ2-7 NA
TGTGCCAGCAGCTCTAGCGGGAGGGGAGATACGCAGTATTTT CASSSSGRGDTQYF TRBV9 TRBD2 TRBJ2-3 once
TGTGCCAGCAGCCGAGGGGGGTACTCTGAAGCTTTCTTT CASSRGGYSEAFF TRBV25-1 NA TRBJ1-1 NA
TGTGCCAGCAGTCCAACTCTGGGTCAGCCCCAGCATTTT CASSPTLGQPQHF TRBV12-3/TRBV12-4 NA TRBJ1-5 few
TGTGCCAGCAGCACATTCTCGGGAGAATACGAGCAGTACTTC CASSTFSGEYEQYF TRBV7-9 NA TRBJ2-7 few
TGCAGTGCTAGAGAGCCCGGACAGGGAACTGAAGCTTTCTTT CSAREPGQGTEAFF TRBV20-1 TRBD1 TRBJ1-1 few
TGTGCCACCCGGGCCCCGACCGGGGAGCAGTACTTC CATRAPTGEQYF TRBV6-4 NA TRBJ2-7 few
TGTGCCAGCAGCCCGAACAGGGAACTCGGCTACACCTTC CASSPNRELGYTF TRBV12-3/TRBV12-4 NA TRBJ1-2 NA
TGCAGCGGTATGGCTGCCAGGGAAGCTTTCTTT CSGMAAREAFF TRBV29-1 NA TRBJ1-1 few
TGCACACCGGGACAGGGGGCTCCTATCTACGAGCAGTACTTC CTPGQGAPIYEQYF TRBV20-1 TRBD1 TRBJ2-7 NA
TGTGCCAGCAGAGCGGGACGGTCGAACACCGGGGAGCTGTTTTTT CASRAGRSNTGELFF TRBV7-9 TRBD2 TRBJ2-2 NA
TGTGCCAGCAGGGTGGGACCTATGGAGGGCTACACCTTC CASRVGPMEGYTF TRBV6-1 NA TRBJ1-2 NA
TGCAGTGCCCAAGACCTTAGCGGGGGTGAAAATGAGCAGTTCTTC CSAQDLSGGENEQFF TRBV20-1 TRBD2 TRBJ2-1 NA
TGTGCCAGCAGCCATCTTAGCGGGACCCTCACAGATACGCAGTATTTT CASSHLSGTLTDTQYF TRBV3-1 TRBD2 TRBJ2-3 NA
TGCGCCAGCAGCTTAGTCAGCGGGGGAACAGATACGCAGTATTTT CASSLVSGGTDTQYF TRBV5-1 TRBD2 TRBJ2-3 many
TGTGCCAGCAGTTTGAAAGCGGTCACAGATACGCAGTATTTT CASSLKAVTDTQYF TRBV27 NA TRBJ2-3 NA
TGTGCCAGCAGAACGGGGACCGGAGTAATTGAAGCTTTCTTT CASRTGTGVIEAFF TRBV6-1 NA TRBJ1-1 few
TGTGCCAGCAGCGCTAGCGGGGGGCCTAGGATTGAGCAGTTCTTC CASSASGGPRIEQFF TRBV9 TRBD2 TRBJ2-1 NA
TGTGCCAGCAGTTACACAGGGGGGGAAAATCAGCCCCAGCATTTT CASSYTGGENQPQHF TRBV6-5 TRBD1 TRBJ1-5 NA
TGCAGTGCCCGTATTAGCGGGATCCCGGATACGCAGTATTTT CSARISGIPDTQYF TRBV20-1 TRBD2 TRBJ2-3 few
TGTGCCAGCAGTTCACCCTCGCACCGCCCCACAGATACGCAGTATTTT CASSSPSHRPTDTQYF TRBV27 NA TRBJ2-3 few
TGTGCCAGCAGTTGGCGGGGGGTCAGAACTAGCACAGATACGCAGTATTTT CASSWRGVRTSTDTQYF TRBV6-5 TRBD2 TRBJ2-3 NA
TGCAGTGCTAGGGCTCCGGGGTGGCCCCAGCATTTT CSARAPGWPQHF TRBV20-1 NA TRBJ1-5 few
TGCAGCGTTGAGGGGACAAGGGGGTTCTTC CSVEGTRGFF TRBV29-1 NA TRBJ2-1 few
TGTGCCAGCAGTTCTCTACAATCCGTTTCCTACGAGCAGTACTTC CASSSLQSVSYEQYF TRBV12-3/TRBV12-4 NA TRBJ2-7 few
TGTGCCATCAGTGGAAGGACGGACTACGAGCAGTACTTC CAISGRTDYEQYF TRBV10-3 NA TRBJ2-7 few
TGCGCCAGCAGCCAAGATCCGGGACAGAGCTATGGCTACACCTTC CASSQDPGQSYGYTF TRBV4-3 TRBD1 TRBJ1-2 many
TGTGCCAGTAGTATAGATCGGGACAGAGAGCAGTTCTTC CASSIDRDREQFF TRBV19 TRBD1 TRBJ2-1 many
TGTGCCAGCGCCCTTGGGGCCTTCCTGACTTTC CASALGAFLTF TRBV3-1 NA TRBJ2-6 NA
TGCAGCGTTGAAGCACTAGGCGAGACCCAGTACTTC CSVEALGETQYF TRBV29-1 NA TRBJ2-5 NA
TGTGCCAGTGCTAGGGGTCTCTATAGCAATCAGCCCCAGCATTTT CASARGLYSNQPQHF TRBV19 NA TRBJ1-5 few
TGTGCCAGCAGTAGAATAGCGGTGGGGCAAGAGACCCAGTACTTC CASSRIAVGQETQYF TRBV7-2 NA TRBJ2-5 NA
TGTGCCAGCAGCTTAGAGATCAGGGGAGCCGGGGAGCTGTTTTTT CASSLEIRGAGELFF TRBV7-7 NA TRBJ2-2 NA
TGTGCCAGCAGCCTTACTAGCGGGAGGGTATCAGATACGCAGTATTTT CASSLTSGRVSDTQYF TRBV27 TRBD2 TRBJ2-3 few
TGTGCCAGCAACATTCGGGGTGGAAACTATGGCTACACCTTC CASNIRGGNYGYTF TRBV12-3/TRBV12-4 NA TRBJ1-2 few
TGTGCCAGCAGATCATATAGGTCTGGGCTTGCTAATTCACCCCTCCACTTT CASRSYRSGLANSPLHF TRBV12-3/TRBV12-4 NA TRBJ1-6 few
TGTGCCAGCAGTTCTGATCCCCCCCTCCACTTT CASSSDPPLHF TRBV7-9 NA TRBJ1-6 NA
TGTGCCAGCAGCGAAATCTGGAAAGGGAAGATCTACGAGCAGTACTTC CASSEIWKGKIYEQYF TRBV3-1 NA TRBJ2-7 NA
TGTGCCATCCGCGGGGACAGGGGGCGGAATGAGCAGTTCTTC CAIRGDRGRNEQFF TRBV10-3 TRBD1 TRBJ2-1 few
TGTGCCATCAGTGTCCCGACAGGGGATGCCTACGAGCAGTACTTC CAISVPTGDAYEQYF TRBV10-3 TRBD1 TRBJ2-7 NA
TGCAGTGCTCCTGACGGGAGGGTAGATTCACCCCTCCACTTT CSAPDGRVDSPLHF TRBV20-1 NA TRBJ1-6 NA
TGCGCCACCAGGGGACAGCCTAATGAAAAACTGTTTTTT CATRGQPNEKLFF TRBV5-1 TRBD1 TRBJ1-4 NA
TGTGCCAGCAGCCAAGTTGCCAGCTCTACCTACGAGCAGTACTTC CASSQVASSTYEQYF TRBV3-1 NA TRBJ2-7 many
TGCAGCGTTGTGAGGGGAATGAACACTGAAGCTTTCTTT CSVVRGMNTEAFF TRBV29-1 NA TRBJ1-1 NA
TGTGCCAGCAGCTTAAACAGCTACACAACTAATGAAAAACTGTTTTTT CASSLNSYTTNEKLFF TRBV7-9 NA TRBJ1-4 NA
TGTGCCAGCAGCTCCCTGCGCCAGCCCCAGCATTTT CASSSLRQPQHF TRBV7-2 NA TRBJ1-5 NA
TGCAGTGCTAGGACCCTACCAGGGGCGGGGGGCCAGTACTTC CSARTLPGAGGQYF TRBV20-1 TRBD2 TRBJ2-5 NA
TGTGCCAGCAGTTTGAGGGAGTCTGACACTGAAGCTTTCTTT CASSLRESDTEAFF TRBV12-3/TRBV12-4 NA TRBJ1-1 NA
TGTGCCAGCAGGCGCCATCCTTTCGGGACAGGGAACTACGAGCAGTACTTC CASRRHPFGTGNYEQYF TRBV6-1 TRBD1 TRBJ2-7 few
TGCAGTGCTAGTGCGCGGCGGGGGGCTAGAGATACGCAGTATTTT CSASARRGARDTQYF TRBV20-1 TRBD2 TRBJ2-3 few
TGCAGTGCTAGAGATCAGGGCCGAGCAGATACGCAGTATTTT CSARDQGRADTQYF TRBV20-1 NA TRBJ2-3 NA